These 23 T cell receptor beta chains were sequenced from one sample in a study of T cells after yellow fever vaccination. TCRdb re-derived calls from the 5' RACE reads in MiXCR, one entry per CDR3 protein. The table has fewer than 450,000 distinct CDR3 sequences, approximately 8% seen once. The material was PBMCs, obtained about 49 days after the first yellow fever vaccination. All receptors derive from a man aged 18 to 29 who received the YFV17D yellow fever vaccine.

There are a few counts of this clonotype. J is TRBJ2-1 and V is TRBV4-1, with 16 bases that match TRBD2. CDR1 MGHRA and CDR2 YSYEKL come from the germline V gene. This CDR3 has 16 amino acids. The ends lost 4 bases at V and 8 bases at J; junction bases unmatched: 5. CDR3: CASSLQGLAGGDEQFF. CDR3 bases: TGCGCCAGCAGCCTTCAGGGACTAGCGGGGGGGGATGAGCAGTTCTTC.

This clonotype came up many times. This sequence joins TRBV5-1 and TRBJ2-1, with 10 bases matching TRBD2. Trimming at V came to 2 bases and at J to 7 bases, leaving 3 bases not matched to a gene. CDR1 and CDR2 (germline): SGHRS, YFSETQ. The CDR3 sequence is 14 residues long. The CDR3 nucleotides are TGCGCCAGCAGCTTAGCGGGGGGGCCGAATGAGCAGTTCTTC. This translates into CASSLAGGPNEQFF.

V usage is TRBV5-4 and J usage is TRBJ2-3; 9 nucleotides agree with TRBD2. V trimming: 1 base; J trimming: 1 base; junction bases outside the gene matches: 4. CDR1 and CDR2 (germline): SGHNT, YYREEE (reference sequence). The CDR3 has 16 residues. DNA for the CDR3: TGTGCCAGCAGCTTGACAGCGGGGGGACGCACAGATACGCAGTATTTT. Translating it yields CASSLTAGGRTDTQYF.

CDR3 protein: CASRKDSYSNQPQHF. CDR3 sequence (DNA): TGTGCCAGCAGGAAGGACAGTTATAGCAATCAGCCCCAGCATTTT. The chain is built from TRBV6-1 and TRBJ1-5, with D tentatively TRBD1 (6 bases). V lost 6 bases and J lost 0, with 12 bases in between. The CDR3 consists of 15 residues. The V gene's germline CDR1 is MNHNS and CDR2 SASEGT.

This clonotype has a handful of counts. This chain uses TRBV5-1 with TRBJ2-5; D is undetermined. V was shortened by 4 bases and J by 1 base, with 11 bases between the two germline ends. CDR3 length equals 14 residues. CDR1 is SGHRS and CDR2 is YFSETQ in the germline V gene. The CDR3 DNA follows: TGCGCCAGCAGCCCGCACTGGGCCCAAGAGACCCAGTACTTC. This translates into CASSPHWAQETQYF.

This clonotype turned up a few times. The genes are TRBV7-2 and TRBJ1-5, with D uncertain. Trimming took 1 base from V and 3 from J, leaving 10 bases between them. The germline V gene encodes CDR1 SGHTA and CDR2 FQGNSA. The CDR3 is made up of 15 amino acids. The CDR3: CASSLVGFSNQPQHF. The CDR3 DNA reads TGTGCCAGCAGCTTAGTAGGGTTTTCCAATCAGCCCCAGCATTTT.

The chain links TRBV29-1 to TRBJ2-1; perhaps TRBD2 as D (5 bases). Trimming pared 5 bases from V and 3 bases from J, leaving 8 bases between. Germline lookup yields CDR1 SQVTM and CDR2 ANQGSEA. CDR3 length: 12 residues. The CDR3 DNA reads TGCAGCGTTCGCGGGCGCTACAATGAGCAGTTCTTC. Encoded protein: CSVRGRYNEQFF.

The chain employs TRBV29-1 and TRBJ2-3; TRBD2 aligns across 8 bases. CDR3 length: 15 amino acids. Germline values: CDR1 SQVTM, CDR2 ANQGSEA. The J segment lost 6 bases and the V segment lost 6 bases, leaving 14 bases of the junction unmatched. CDR3 DNA: TGCAGCGTAGAGGGGCGGGGGGCCTGGCGGGATACGCAGTATTTT. It yields the protein CSVEGRGAWRDTQYF.

This clonotype was picked up many times. V gene TRBV11-2 combines with J gene TRBJ2-7; TRBD1 might be the D (5 bases). The germline gives CDR1 SGHAT, CDR2 FQNNGV. The CDR3 totals 12 residues. Trimming took off 2 bases at V and 5 bases at J, with 7 bases between the two ends. The CDR3 DNA reads TGTGCCAGCAGCTTACAGGGCCACGAGCAGTACTTC. Its protein product is CASSLQGHEQYF.

The rearrangement joins TRBV7-2 to TRBJ2-3; 7 nucleotides agree with TRBD2. Germline V CDR1 and CDR2: SGHTA, FQGNSA. Trimming took 6 bases from V and 4 from J; bases not matched to a gene: 7. This CDR3 is built from 14 residues. CDR3 sequence: CASRRLASSDTQYF. The DNA of the CDR3 is TGTGCCAGCAGACGACTAGCAAGTTCAGATACGCAGTATTTT.

The rearrangement joins TRBV4-1 to TRBJ1-1; TRBD1 might be the D (5 bases). This CDR3 has 19 residues. With 5 bases removed from V and 4 bases from J, the gap between germline ends came to 29 bases. Looked up from germline, CDR1 is MGHRA and CDR2 is YSYEKL. The CDR3 DNA is TGCGCCAGCAGCAAATGGTCCATTGGCAGGGATCGAGTGGGCACTGAAGCTTTCTTT. Amino acids: CASSKWSIGRDRVGTEAFF.

This clonotype was counted between two and nine times. The chain combines TRBV7-2 with TRBJ2-7, with D hard to call. The germline gives CDR1 SGHTA, CDR2 FQGNSA. V dropped 1 base and J dropped 6 bases, with 10 bases sitting between them. This CDR3 has 13 amino acids. DNA for the CDR3: TGTGCCAGCAGCTTAGAACCCGGGTTCGAGCAGTACTTC. It specifies CASSLEPGFEQYF.

The gene calls are TRBV28 and TRBJ2-7; D might be TRBD1 or TRBD2, each matching 7 bases. The ends were cut back, 8 bases at V and 1 base at J, with 12 bases in the middle. This CDR3 has 13 residues. Germline CDR1 and CDR2: MDHEN and SYDVKM. The CDR3 spells CASGTAGSYEQYV. Here the CDR3 DNA reads TGTGCCAGCGGGACAGCGGGGTCCTACGAGCAGTACGTC.

This clonotype showed up many times. The chain carries TRBV7-6 and TRBJ1-6; D gene unclear. The CDR3 spans 14 residues. Germline assignment: CDR1 SGHVS and CDR2 FNYEAQ. The ends were cut back, 5 bases at V and 10 bases at J, with 15 bases in the middle. In DNA, the CDR3 is TGTGCCAGCAGCCCTCGGGCGGGTGGCTCACCCCTCCACTTT. The encoded protein is CASSPRAGGSPLHF.

This clonotype was observed many times. This chain links TRBV9 with TRBJ2-3; 8 bases are a match to TRBD2. The CDR3 is 16 residues long. V gave up 3 bases and J gave up 0 bases; unmatched junction bases: 6. Looked up from germline, CDR1 is SGDLS and CDR2 is YYNGEE. The CDR3 nucleotides read TGTGCCAGCAGCGCGTCTAGCGGGCGAAGCACAGATACGCAGTATTTT. This codes for CASSASSGRSTDTQYF.

At least ten counts were recorded for this clonotype. V gene TRBV6-2 or TRBV6-3 combines with J gene TRBJ2-1; a weak D match, TRBD2 (6 bases). The CDR3 extends over 15 amino acids. CDR1 and CDR2 from the germline V gene are MNHEY and SVGEGT. V was clipped by 1 base and J by 6 bases, with 13 bases between them. CDR3 region: CASSYFGTGVNEQFF. The DNA of the CDR3 is TGTGCCAGCAGTTACTTCGGGACGGGAGTCAATGAGCAGTTCTTC.

The gene calls are TRBV4-1 and TRBJ2-7; either TRBD1 or TRBD2 may fit D (5 bases each). The V gene lost 5 bases and the J gene lost 5 bases, with 19 bases spanning the gap. CDR1 MGHRA and CDR2 YSYEKL come from the germline V gene. CDR3 length equals 15 residues. The CDR3 DNA sequence: TGCGCCAGCAGCAGTCCCGGGGCCCGAGGCGACGAGCAGTACTTC. Amino acid sequence: CASSSPGARGDEQYF.

The sample holds a few counts of this clonotype. This sequence joins TRBV7-3 and TRBJ1-2; unclear D gene. CDR1 and CDR2 (germline): SGHTA, FQGTGA. Trimming left V 5 bases short and J 3 bases short, with 16 bases between. The CDR3 covers 15 residues. The CDR3 reads CASSPLGPMDYGYTF. The CDR3 DNA follows: TGTGCCAGCAGCCCGCTCGGGCCGATGGACTATGGCTACACCTTC.

There are a few counts of this clonotype. V is TRBV27 and J is TRBJ2-3; unclear D gene. CDR1 is MNHEY, CDR2 SMNVEV, per germline (reference sequence). CDR3 length: 16 residues. V lost 2 bases, J lost 4 bases, and 16 bases lay in between. The CDR3: CASSLESTPVADTQYF. CDR3 in DNA: TGTGCCAGCAGTTTAGAATCGACGCCCGTGGCAGATACGCAGTATTTT.

This sequence joins TRBV7-2 and TRBJ2-1; D is ambiguous. The CDR3 spans 16 residues. The ends were cut back, 5 bases at V and 0 bases at J, with 14 bases in the middle. CDR1 is SGHTA and CDR2 is FQGNSA in the germline V gene. CDR3 residues: CASSQNWPSSYNEQFF. The CDR3 coding sequence is TGTGCCAGCAGCCAGAATTGGCCTAGCTCCTACAATGAGCAGTTCTTC.

The gene calls are TRBV5-1 and TRBJ1-6; D might be TRBD1 (5 bases). Trimming left V 2 bases short and J 1 base short, with 7 bases between. CDR1 and CDR2 from the germline V gene are SGHRS and YFSETQ. This CDR3 is 15 amino acids long. The CDR3 protein is CASSLQASYNSPLHF. CDR3 nucleotides: TGCGCCAGCAGCTTACAGGCGTCCTATAATTCACCCCTCCACTTT.

This clonotype was observed at least ten times. The genes are TRBV6-2 or TRBV6-3 and TRBJ2-7, with 7 positions matching TRBD2. CDR3 length: 13 amino acids. The ends lost 8 bases at V and 2 bases at J; junction bases unmatched: 6. Germline V gene data show CDR1 as MNHEY and CDR2 as SVGEGT. CDR3 loop: CASQYAGAYEQYV. CDR3 nucleotide sequence: TGTGCCAGCCAATACGCGGGGGCCTACGAGCAGTACGTC.

This clonotype was counted only a few times. The rearrangement joins TRBV2 to TRBJ1-2, with 9 nucleotides matching TRBD1. V shed 8 bases and J 0 bases; nucleotides not matched to a gene: 7. Germline V gene data show CDR1 as SNHLY and CDR2 as FYNNEI. This CDR3 spans 15 amino acids. The CDR3 region is CASFEDRGTNYGYTF. In nucleotides, the CDR3 is TGTGCCAGCTTTGAGGACAGGGGAACTAACTATGGCTACACCTTC.